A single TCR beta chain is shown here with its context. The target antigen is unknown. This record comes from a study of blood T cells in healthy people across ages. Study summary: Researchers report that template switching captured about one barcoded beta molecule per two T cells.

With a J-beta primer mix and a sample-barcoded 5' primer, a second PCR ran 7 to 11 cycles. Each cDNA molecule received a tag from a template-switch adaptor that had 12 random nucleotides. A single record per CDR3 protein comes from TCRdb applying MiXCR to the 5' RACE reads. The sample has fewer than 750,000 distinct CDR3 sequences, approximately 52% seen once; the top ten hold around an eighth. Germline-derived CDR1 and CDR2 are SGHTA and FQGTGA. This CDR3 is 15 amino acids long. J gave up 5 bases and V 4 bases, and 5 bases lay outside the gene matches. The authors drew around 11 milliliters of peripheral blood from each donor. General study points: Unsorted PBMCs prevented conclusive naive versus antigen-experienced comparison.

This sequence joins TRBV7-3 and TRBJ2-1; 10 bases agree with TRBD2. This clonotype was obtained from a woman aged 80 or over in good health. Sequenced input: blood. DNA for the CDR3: TGTGCCAGCAGCTGGACTAGCGGCGGGAACAATGAGCAGTTCTTC. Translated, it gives CASSWTSGGNNEQFF.